The 8 T cell receptor beta chains presented below share a single source sample, sequenced in a study of T cell changes during pregnancy in multiple sclerosis. TCRdb keeps only in-frame clones here, not all; method: immunoSEQ multiplex PCR. The sample yields fewer than 55,000 clones, 88% seen once. The specimen was CD8+ T cells from peripheral blood mononuclear cells, collected after pregnancy. The receptors here all came from a female donor in good health, enrolled as a control in a pregnancy study.

The chain combines TRBV11-1 with TRBJ2-2; weak D call: TRBD1 (5 bases). V was shortened by 5 bases and J by 0 bases, with 13 bases between the two germline ends. Looked up from germline, CDR1 is SGHAT and CDR2 is FQDESV (reference sequence). CDR3 size: 16 residues. The DNA for the CDR3 is TGTGCCAGCAGCCCAGACAGACTTACGAACACCGGGGAGCTGTTTTTT. Its protein is CASSPDRLTNTGELFF.

The V call is TRBV11-1, the J call TRBJ1-6; 8 bases fit TRBD1. The germline CDR1 and CDR2 sequences are SGHAT and FQDESV (reference sequence). This CDR3 comprises 14 residues. V lost 5 bases and J lost 7; bases outside the gene matches: 4. The CDR3 DNA sequence: TGTGCCAGCAGCCCAAGACAGGGGAATTCACCCCTCCACTTT. Its translation is CASSPRQGNSPLHF.

The chain recombines TRBV30 with TRBJ1-2, with 7 bases that match TRBD1. V gave up 1 base and J gave up 5 bases; unmatched junction bases: 10. The CDR3 sequence is 15 residues long. In germline, CDR1 is GTSNPN, CDR2 SVGIG (reference sequence). CDR3 region: CAWSGQGGVQYGYTF. CDR3 nucleotide sequence: TGTGCCTGGAGTGGACAGGGTGGGGTTCAATATGGCTACACCTTC.

The genes are TRBV4-3 and TRBJ1-1; D remains ambiguous. This CDR3 contains 13 residues. The germline V gene has CDR1 LGHNA and CDR2 YSLEER. Trimming cost V 4 bases and J 0 bases, with 6 bases left between them. CDR3 in DNA: TGCGCCAGCAGCCCTAAGATGAACACTGAAGCTTTCTTT. Its protein product is CASSPKMNTEAFF.

CDR3 DNA: TGTGCCAGCAGTGAGAGGGACAGGGGGTTCTACGAGCAGTACTTC. Encoded protein: CASSERDRGFYEQYF. This chain uses TRBV2 with TRBJ2-7; 11 bases align to TRBD1. This CDR3 has 15 residues. V was pared by 3 bases and J by 3 bases, with 4 bases of the junction left unmatched. Germline lookup yields CDR1 SNHLY and CDR2 FYNNEI.

Comments on this clone: At one end the junction does not follow the germline gene, possibly because of a read error. This chain links TRBV7-7 with TRBJ2-1; TRBD2 matches at 9 bases. The CDR3 sequence is 17 residues long. CDR1 SSHAT and CDR2 FNYEAQ come from the germline V gene (reference sequence). This chain's CDR3 is CASSPRYSGGHHNEQFF. As DNA, the CDR3 is TGTGCTAGCAGCCCTAGATATAGCGGGGGCCACCACAATGAGCAGTTCTTC.

The chain carries TRBV9 and TRBJ1-2; tentatively, D is TRBD1 (5 bases). The germline V gene encodes CDR1 SGDLS and CDR2 YYNGEE. CDR3 size: 15 residues. Trimming removed 1 base at V and 8 bases at J, with 18 bases between. The CDR3 DNA sequence: TGTGCCAGCAGCGTATCGGAGGGGCCAGCAGCGGGCTACACCTTC. It translates to CASSVSEGPAAGYTF.

The chain recombines TRBV7-9 with TRBJ2-1; 8 bases agree with TRBD2. J lost 6 bases, V lost 5 bases, and 6 bases had no gene match. Germline CDR1 SEHNR, CDR2 FQNEAQ (reference sequence). The CDR3 spans 14 residues. For the CDR3, the DNA is TGTGCCAGCAGCGTTAGCGGGGTCCTCAATGAGCAGTTCTTC. This gives the protein CASSVSGVLNEQFF.